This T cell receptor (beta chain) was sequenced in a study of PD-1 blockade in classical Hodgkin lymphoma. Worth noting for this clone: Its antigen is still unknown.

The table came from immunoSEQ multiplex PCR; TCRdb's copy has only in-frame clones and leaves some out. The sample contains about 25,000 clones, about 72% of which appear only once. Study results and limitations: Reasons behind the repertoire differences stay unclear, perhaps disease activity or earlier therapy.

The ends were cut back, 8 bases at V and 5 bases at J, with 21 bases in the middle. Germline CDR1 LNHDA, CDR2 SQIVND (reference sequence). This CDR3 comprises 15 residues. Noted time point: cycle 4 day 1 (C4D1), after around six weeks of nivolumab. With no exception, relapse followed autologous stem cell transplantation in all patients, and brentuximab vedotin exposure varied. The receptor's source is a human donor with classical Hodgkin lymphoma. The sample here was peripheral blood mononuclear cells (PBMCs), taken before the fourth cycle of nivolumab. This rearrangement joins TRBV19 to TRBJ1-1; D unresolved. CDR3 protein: CASGRINPGWTEAFF. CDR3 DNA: TGTGCCAGTGGGCGTATAAACCCCGGTTGGACTGAAGCTTTCTTT.